The rows below give T cell receptor beta chains drawn from one sample of a study of blood T cell repertoires in COVID-19. The data were produced by immunoSEQ multiplex PCR, yet TCRdb's version contains in-frame clones alone and is incomplete. The sample has approximately 290,000 clones, 91% seen once; the top ten hold about 2.2%. Sequencing was done on a sample of peripheral blood. The receptors shown here come from a woman aged 25 to 45 with COVID-19, enrolled during active disease. The CDR3 runs from the conserved cysteine through the conserved F or W. Each record gives: J gene, V gene, clone size, D gene, CDR3 DNA, CDR3 protein. A D gene is named only where the DNA matches it firmly. Size values are once, few and many counts, or a class for expanded clones, and some rows have none.

j_call: TRBJ1-1
v_call: TRBV20-1
clone_size: NA
d_call: TRBD1
cdr3_nt: TGCAGTGCTAGTAAGACAGGGGGCTTGGACACTGAAGCTTTCTTT
cdr3_aa: CSASKTGGLDTEAFF

j_call: TRBJ1-6
v_call: TRBV27
clone_size: NA
d_call: NA
cdr3_nt: TGTGCCAGCAGTTTATTAATCGGGGGTACCTATAATTCACCCCTCCACTTT
cdr3_aa: CASSLLIGGTYNSPLHF

j_call: TRBJ1-2
v_call: TRBV19
clone_size: NA
d_call: NA
cdr3_nt: TGTGCCAGTAGGTCACAGGCTTATGGCTACACCTTC
cdr3_aa: CASRSQAYGYTF

j_call: TRBJ2-7
v_call: TRBV4-1
clone_size: NA
d_call: NA
cdr3_nt: TGCGCCAGCAGCGGGGGAGGCGGCGAGCAGTACTTC
cdr3_aa: CASSGGGGEQYF

j_call: TRBJ1-5
v_call: TRBV24-1
clone_size: NA
d_call: NA
cdr3_nt: TGTGCCACCAGTGATACCCGTAGAGGGCCGGGCAATCAGCCCCAGCATTTT
cdr3_aa: CATSDTRRGPGNQPQHF

j_call: TRBJ2-3
v_call: TRBV7-6
clone_size: NA
d_call: TRBD1
cdr3_nt: TGTGCCAGCAGCCCAGGGGGAATGGAGGCGGTTACGCAGTATTTT
cdr3_aa: CASSPGGMEAVTQYF

j_call: TRBJ2-1
v_call: TRBV7-9
clone_size: NA
d_call: TRBD1
cdr3_nt: TGTGCCAGCAGACCCCGGACAGGGGGCTCCTACAATGAGCAGTTCTTC
cdr3_aa: CASRPRTGGSYNEQFF

j_call: TRBJ1-6
v_call: TRBV30
clone_size: NA
d_call: TRBD1
cdr3_nt: TGTGCCTGGAGTTATCCATGGACAGGGCCCCGACCCCTCCACTTT
cdr3_aa: CAWSYPWTGPRPLHF

j_call: TRBJ2-7
v_call: TRBV5-1
clone_size: NA
d_call: TRBD1
cdr3_nt: TGCGCCAGCAGCTCTCAGGGGGCGCGGGAGCAGTACTTC
cdr3_aa: CASSSQGAREQYF

j_call: TRBJ1-1
v_call: TRBV24-1
clone_size: NA
d_call: NA
cdr3_nt: TGTGCCATTTCGGACACGAATTTCGCTGAAGCTTTCTTT
cdr3_aa: CAISDTNFAEAFF

j_call: TRBJ2-5
v_call: TRBV28
clone_size: NA
d_call: TRBD2
cdr3_nt: TGTGCCAGCAGTTTGCTCATCGGAACGGGAGGGCCCCCAGAGACCCAGTACTTC
cdr3_aa: CASSLLIGTGGPPETQYF

j_call: TRBJ1-2
v_call: TRBV30
clone_size: NA
d_call: TRBD1
cdr3_nt: TGTGCCTGGATCACCCGGGACAGGGAGTATGGCTACACCTTC
cdr3_aa: CAWITRDREYGYTF

j_call: TRBJ2-1
v_call: TRBV30
clone_size: NA
d_call: NA
cdr3_nt: TGTGCCTGGAGTGCCCCTGCAAGCCTCTCCTACAATGAGCAGTTCTTC
cdr3_aa: CAWSAPASLSYNEQFF

j_call: TRBJ1-5
v_call: TRBV18
clone_size: NA
d_call: TRBD1
cdr3_nt: TGTGCCAGCTCAGGGGACAGAAATAGCAATCAGCCCCAGCATTTT
cdr3_aa: CASSGDRNSNQPQHF

j_call: TRBJ2-1
v_call: TRBV7-9
clone_size: NA
d_call: TRBD2
cdr3_nt: TGTGCCAGCAGCTCAAATTGGGGCGGGAGGGCACGAGGGAATGAGCAGTTCTTC
cdr3_aa: CASSSNWGGRARGNEQFF

j_call: TRBJ1-2
v_call: TRBV6-5
clone_size: NA
d_call: TRBD1
cdr3_nt: TGTGCCAGCAGCCTTGGCGAGGGGGCAGGGGGCTACACCTTC
cdr3_aa: CASSLGEGAGGYTF

j_call: TRBJ1-1
v_call: TRBV30
clone_size: NA
d_call: TRBD1
cdr3_nt: TGTGCCTGGAGTAAGACAGGGGTGAACACTGAAGCTTTCTTT
cdr3_aa: CAWSKTGVNTEAFF

j_call: TRBJ2-5
v_call: TRBV12-5
clone_size: NA
d_call: NA
cdr3_nt: TGTGCTAGTGGTTTGGCTATTCAGGGGGGAGAGACCCAGTACTTC
cdr3_aa: CASGLAIQGGETQYF

j_call: TRBJ2-7
v_call: TRBV5-6
clone_size: few
d_call: TRBD2
cdr3_nt: TGTGCCAGCAGCCTCTTGGCTAGCGGGTTCTACGAGCAGTACTTC
cdr3_aa: CASSLLASGFYEQYF

j_call: TRBJ1-6
v_call: TRBV5-4
clone_size: NA
d_call: NA
cdr3_nt: TGTGCCAGCAGCTTGGAACCAGCGTTAACCTATAATTCACCCCTCCACTTT
cdr3_aa: CASSLEPALTYNSPLHF

j_call: TRBJ1-5
v_call: TRBV19
clone_size: NA
d_call: NA
cdr3_nt: TGTGCCAGTAGTATGGCGCAGGGCAGCAATCAGCCCCAGCATTTT
cdr3_aa: CASSMAQGSNQPQHF

j_call: TRBJ2-5
v_call: TRBV14
clone_size: NA
d_call: TRBD1
cdr3_nt: TGTGCCAGCAGCCAAGGGACAGGGTCTTCGCAGACCCAGTACTTC
cdr3_aa: CASSQGTGSSQTQYF

j_call: TRBJ2-2
v_call: TRBV18
clone_size: NA
d_call: NA
cdr3_nt: TGTGCCAGCTCACCCAGACGGGAGACGAATCAGGGGGAGCTGTTTTTT
cdr3_aa: CASSPRRETNQGELFF

j_call: TRBJ2-5
v_call: TRBV2
clone_size: once
d_call: TRBD2
cdr3_nt: TGTGCCAGCAGGATAGGACTAGCGGGAGTAGAGACCCAGTACTTC
cdr3_aa: CASRIGLAGVETQYF

j_call: TRBJ1-4
v_call: TRBV7-9
clone_size: once
d_call: TRBD1
cdr3_nt: TGTGCCAGCAGCTTAGGTGGGGGACAGGCCGATTCAACTAATGAAAAACTGTTTTTT
cdr3_aa: CASSLGGGQADSTNEKLFF

j_call: TRBJ2-5
v_call: TRBV29-1
clone_size: NA
d_call: NA
cdr3_nt: TGCAGCGCAGGGGAAGAGACCCAGTACTTC
cdr3_aa: CSAGEETQYF

j_call: TRBJ2-4
v_call: TRBV5-1
clone_size: NA
d_call: TRBD1
cdr3_nt: TGCGCCAGCAGTCGTGGGACAGAGAACATTCAGTACTTC
cdr3_aa: CASSRGTENIQYF

j_call: TRBJ1-4
v_call: TRBV7-2
clone_size: NA
d_call: TRBD1
cdr3_nt: TGTGCCAGCAGCCGGGACAGGGCGGATGAAAAACTGTTTTTT
cdr3_aa: CASSRDRADEKLFF

j_call: TRBJ2-6
v_call: TRBV19
clone_size: once
d_call: NA
cdr3_nt: TGTGCCAGTAACGAGGAGGGTATGTCTTCGGGGGCCAACGTCCTGACTTTC
cdr3_aa: CASNEEGMSSGANVLTF

j_call: TRBJ1-1
v_call: TRBV2
clone_size: NA
d_call: NA
cdr3_nt: TGTGCCAGCAGTGTCAGGGAGAACACTGAAGCTTTCTTT
cdr3_aa: CASSVRENTEAFF

j_call: TRBJ2-1
v_call: TRBV4-1
clone_size: NA
d_call: TRBD2
cdr3_nt: TGCGCCAGCAGCCAAGAATTTTTCGGACTAGCGGGCTACAATGAGCAGTTCTTC
cdr3_aa: CASSQEFFGLAGYNEQFF

j_call: TRBJ2-5
v_call: TRBV27
clone_size: NA
d_call: TRBD2
cdr3_nt: TGTGCCAGCAGTTTATACGCGGGAGGACTACAAGAGACCCAGTACTTC
cdr3_aa: CASSLYAGGLQETQYF

j_call: TRBJ1-4
v_call: TRBV28
clone_size: NA
d_call: TRBD1
cdr3_nt: TGTGCCAGCAGTTTATCGCAGGGGGTGACCAATGAAAAACTGTTTTTT
cdr3_aa: CASSLSQGVTNEKLFF

j_call: TRBJ1-1
v_call: TRBV27
clone_size: NA
d_call: TRBD1
cdr3_nt: TGTGCCAGCATCCAACCAGGGGGGCCGAACACTGAAGCTTTCTTT
cdr3_aa: CASIQPGGPNTEAFF

j_call: TRBJ1-1
v_call: TRBV5-1
clone_size: once
d_call: TRBD1
cdr3_nt: TGCGCCAGCAGCACATGGACAGGGGTAGGCACTGAAGCTTTCTTT
cdr3_aa: CASSTWTGVGTEAFF

j_call: TRBJ1-1
v_call: TRBV3-1/TRBV3-2
clone_size: NA
d_call: NA
cdr3_nt: TGTGCCAGCAGCCTTCGAGAAAACACTGAAGCTTTCTTT
cdr3_aa: CASSLRENTEAFF